The 28 T cell receptor beta chains listed next were all sequenced from one sample in a study of cytomegalovirus exposure and HLA in healthy donors. Researchers ran the PCR with 60 Vbeta and 13 Jbeta primers. Measured with immunoSEQ multiplex PCR; TCRdb has only the in-frame clones, and not every one. The sample yields about 91,000 clones, approximately 86% seen once. Material for sequencing was PBMCs. All receptors derive from a young man in good health and CMV-seropositive.

The V gene is TRBV10-3, the J gene TRBJ2-7, with 11 bases fitting TRBD2. Germline V gene data show CDR1 as ENHRY and CDR2 as SYGVKD. V gave up 6 bases and J gave up 7 bases; unmatched junction bases: 8. CDR3 length: 14 residues. The CDR3 region is CAISPTSGNNEQYF. The CDR3 DNA reads as TGTGCCATCAGCCCGACTAGCGGGAATAATGAGCAGTACTTC.

Of note for this clone: A read error may account for a junction end that differs from germline. The chain recombines TRBV2 with TRBJ2-6, with 9 bases matching TRBD2. This CDR3 has 14 residues. Germline V gene data show CDR1 as SNHLY and CDR2 as FYNNEI. CDR3 DNA sequence: TGTGCCAGCAGTCAAGGCGGGGGGGGGACTCGCCTGGCTTTC. Its translation: CASSQGGGGTRLAF.

The CDR3 region is CASSQTSGSYNEQFF. The CDR3 DNA reads TGTGCCAGCAGCCAAACTAGCGGTTCCTACAATGAGCAGTTCTTC. V gene TRBV14 combines with J gene TRBJ2-1, with TRBD2 matching 8 bases. The trim removed 2 bases at V and 1 base at J, leaving 1 base unmatched. Germline V gives CDR1 SGHDN, CDR2 FVKESK. The CDR3 length is 15 residues.

This chain links TRBV6-5 with TRBJ2-7, with TRBD1 identical over 8 bases. The germline gives CDR1 MNHEY, CDR2 SVGAGI. Unmatched junction bases numbered 12, after V lost 2 bases and J lost 6 bases. CDR3 length: 16 residues. CDR3 region: CASSYATGAAGGEQYF. In nucleotides, the CDR3 is TGTGCCAGCAGTTACGCGACAGGGGCCGCTGGGGGCGAGCAGTACTTC.

This rearrangement joins TRBV27 to TRBJ2-7; TRBD2 matches 11 bases. The trim removed 5 bases at V and 5 bases at J, leaving 8 bases unmatched. The CDR3 is 15 residues long. CDR1 is MNHEY and CDR2 is SMNVEV in the germline V gene (reference sequence). Here the CDR3 reads CASSGVAGGPDEQYF. The CDR3 coding sequence is TGTGCCAGCAGTGGGGTAGCGGGAGGGCCGGACGAGCAGTACTTC.

V gene TRBV27 combines with J gene TRBJ2-5; 12 bases match TRBD2. The CDR3 covers 17 residues. Germline V gene lookup returns CDR1 MNHEY and CDR2 SMNVEV (reference sequence). The trim removed 6 bases at V and 5 bases at J, leaving 13 bases unmatched. CDR3 bases: TGTGCCAGCAGCCCGACCCCGACTAGCGGGAGTGTTGAGACCCAGTACTTC. As protein: CASSPTPTSGSVETQYF.

This clone appeared once. The rearrangement links TRBV19 to TRBJ1-5; D remains ambiguous. The CDR3 has 16 residues. Germline V gene sequence: CDR1 LNHDA, CDR2 SQIVND (reference sequence). Trimming pared 3 bases from V and 2 bases from J, leaving 14 bases between. The CDR3, as DNA: TGTGCCAGTAGTATTTCCGAGTCAACGGGCAATCAGCCCCAGCATTTT. It is translated as CASSISESTGNQPQHF. The variable domain in full, with the rest retrieved from reference TRBV19 and TRBJ1-5, is DGGITQSPKYLFRKEGQNVTLSCEQNLNHDAMYWYRQDPGQGLRLIYYSQIVNDFQKGDIAEGYSVSREKKESFPLTVTSAQKNPTAFYLCASSISESTGNQPQHFGDGTRLSIL.

V usage is TRBV2 and J usage is TRBJ1-4; D ambiguous. Germline loops: CDR1 SNHLY, CDR2 FYNNEI. The CDR3 consists of 11 residues. Trimming removed 7 bases from V and 5 bases from J, with 5 bases in between. In DNA, the CDR3 is TGTGCCAGCAACAAAAATGAAAAACTGTTTTTT. This codes for CASNKNEKLFF.

The table lists this clone with a few counts. The chain joins TRBV14 to TRBJ2-2, with D unresolved. The CDR3 has 12 residues. Per germline, CDR1 SGHDN and CDR2 FVKESK. V lost 3 bases, J lost 7 bases, and 6 bases lay in between. The CDR3 region has the DNA TGTGCCAGCAGCCAGTGGAGCGGGGAGCTGTTTTTT. It translates to CASSQWSGELFF.

In the case of this clone: One junction end disagrees with the germline gene, perhaps due to a read error. The chain has TRBV14 and TRBJ1-2, with no clear D. The CDR3 extends over 11 amino acids. Per germline, CDR1 SGHDN and CDR2 FVKESK. The CDR3 DNA sequence: TGTGCCAGCAGCCAAGGTAGCCTTCCAAACTTC. This sequence encodes CASSQGSLPNF.

This clone was counted a few times. The CDR3 loop reads CASSLMYNSYEQYF. The CDR3 nucleotides read TGTGCCAGCAGTTTAATGTACAACTCCTACGAGCAGTACTTC. The rearrangement uses TRBV27 and TRBJ2-7; D remains ambiguous. V dropped 2 bases and J dropped 0 bases, with 8 bases sitting between them. Germline values: CDR1 MNHEY, CDR2 SMNVEV (reference sequence). The CDR3 consists of 14 residues.

The chain recombines TRBV5-1 with TRBJ2-3, with a possible D match to TRBD2 (6 bases). Looked up from germline, CDR1 is SGHRS and CDR2 is YFSETQ. V gave up 5 bases and J gave up 2 bases, with 15 bases separating them. There are 15 residues in the CDR3. CDR3 sequence: CASSRTNLNTDTQYF. CDR3 sequence (DNA): TGCGCCAGCAGTCGGACTAATTTAAACACAGATACGCAGTATTTT.

This chain connects TRBV11-2 to TRBJ2-5, with 7 bases aligning to TRBD2. Germline CDR1 SGHAT, CDR2 FQNNGV. V shed 5 bases and J 5 bases; nucleotides not matched to a gene: 11. The CDR3 is 15 amino acids. CDR3 in amino acids: CASSPSAGAGETQYF. CDR3 bases: TGTGCCAGCAGCCCTAGTGCGGGAGCAGGGGAGACCCAGTACTTC.

This sequence joins TRBV10-3 and TRBJ1-3; TRBD1 is a possible D gene (6 bases). The CDR3 totals 13 residues. The germline V gene encodes CDR1 ENHRY and CDR2 SYGVKD. The V end lost 9 bases, the J end lost 4 bases, and 13 bases lay between the germline ends. The CDR3 DNA is TGTGCCATTAGCACAGGGTTAGGAAACACCATATATTTT. Amino acids: CAISTGLGNTIYF.

The rearrangement uses TRBV28 and TRBJ2-1, with 10 positions matching TRBD2. The CDR3 consists of 12 residues. Germline CDR1 MDHEN, CDR2 SYDVKM. J lost 10 bases, V lost 8 bases, and 5 bases had no gene match. This CDR3 reads CASGLAGEEQFF. The DNA of the CDR3 is TGTGCCAGCGGGCTAGCGGGAGAGGAGCAGTTCTTC.

This chain links TRBV4-2 with TRBJ1-3, with D possibly matching TRBD1 (6 bases). Looked up from germline, CDR1 is LGHNA and CDR2 is YNFKEQ. Between the trimmed V and J ends, which lost 1 base and 3 bases, there was a span of 10 bases. This CDR3 contains 15 residues. In DNA, the CDR3 is TGTGCCAGCAGCCAAGCTTGGACAGATGGAAACACCATATATTTT. Translated: CASSQAWTDGNTIYF.

The V call is TRBV6-6, the J call TRBJ2-3; D possibly corresponds to TRBD2 (6 bases). Germline V gives CDR1 MNHNY, CDR2 SVGAGI (reference sequence). Trimming removed 7 bases from V and 6 bases from J, with 23 bases in between. This CDR3 contains 16 residues. CDR3 residues: CASNSLGGLLWDTQYF. In nucleotides, the CDR3 is TGTGCCAGCAATTCTCTGGGGGGACTTTTATGGGATACGCAGTATTTT.

The chain combines TRBV19 with TRBJ1-2, with 9 bases that match TRBD1. Per germline, CDR1 LNHDA and CDR2 SQIVND (reference sequence). Trimming at V came to 5 bases and at J to 6 bases, leaving 10 bases not matched to a gene. The CDR3 is 15 residues long. This CDR3 is CASSWTGEGRHGYTF. The CDR3 DNA follows: TGTGCCAGTAGTTGGACAGGGGAGGGTCGCCATGGCTACACCTTC.

V gene TRBV6-5 combines with J gene TRBJ2-3; D not resolved. The CDR3 is 14 amino acids. Trimming cost V 4 bases and J 2 bases, with 10 bases left between them. Germline lookup yields CDR1 MNHEY and CDR2 SVGAGI. The CDR3 reads CASSLTEFTDTQYF. The CDR3 nucleotides are TGTGCCAGCAGTTTGACGGAGTTCACAGATACGCAGTATTTT.

This rearrangement joins TRBV28 to TRBJ2-3; 13 positions match TRBD2. The CDR3 covers 16 residues. Germline values: CDR1 MDHEN, CDR2 SYDVKM. Trimming cost V 4 bases and J 2 bases; bases outside gene matches: 3. CDR3 protein: CASSSGTSGTTDTQYF. CDR3 in DNA: TGTGCCAGCAGTTCAGGGACTAGCGGGACCACAGATACGCAGTATTTT.

The rearrangement uses TRBV28 and TRBJ2-1; 10 bases match TRBD2. Germline assignment: CDR1 MDHEN and CDR2 SYDVKM. V trimming: 4 bases; J trimming: 15 bases; junction bases outside the gene matches: 15. The CDR3 runs to 15 residues. The chain's CDR3 is CASSSFPPLAGAVFF. CDR3 DNA sequence: TGTGCCAGCAGTTCCTTTCCCCCTCTAGCGGGAGCAGTGTTCTTC. Full variable domain (outside the CDR3, taken from reference TRBV28 and TRBJ2-1): DVKVTQSSRYLVKRTGEKVFLECVQDMDHENMFWYRQDPGLGLRLIYFSYDVKMKEKGDIPEGYSVSREKKERFSLILESASTNQTSMYLCASSSFPPLAGAVFFGPGTRLTVL.

V is TRBV5-1 and J is TRBJ2-5, with unresolved D. Gene TRBJ2-7 matches the end of the DNA better, so the J call may be wrong. The CDR3 has 14 residues. Germline V gives CDR1 SGHRS, CDR2 YFSETQ. CDR3 sequence reads: CASSLEGASYEQYF. The CDR3 DNA is TGCGCCAGCAGCTTGGAGGGTGCTAGCTACGAGCAGTACTTC.

This sequence joins TRBV5-1 and TRBJ2-1, with 9 bases lining up with TRBD2. Unmatched junction bases numbered 15, after V lost 4 bases and J lost 7 bases. Germline V gene sequence: CDR1 SGHRS, CDR2 YFSETQ. The CDR3 covers 17 residues. The CDR3 DNA follows: TGCGCCAGCAGCACGCCGGCGGGAGGGCCCTCGGGGAATGAGCAGTTCTTC. Amino acid sequence: CASSTPAGGPSGNEQFF.

The chain couples TRBV5-1 to TRBJ2-7; TRBD1 agrees at 9 bases. The ends lost 0 bases at V and 5 bases at J; junction bases unmatched: 6. The germline CDR1 and CDR2 sequences are SGHRS and YFSETQ. The CDR3 loop spans 15 amino acids. The CDR3 is CASSLAGTGFHEQYF. The CDR3 DNA sequence: TGCGCCAGCAGCTTGGCCGGGACAGGGTTCCACGAGCAGTACTTC.

The genes are TRBV28 and TRBJ1-1; D is unclear. The V gene's germline CDR1 is MDHEN and CDR2 SYDVKM. V dropped 6 bases and J dropped 1 base, with 9 bases sitting between them. The CDR3 has 13 amino acids. The CDR3 coding sequence is TGTGCCAGCAGCCGACACGGGAACACTGAAGCTTTCTTT. Translated, it gives CASSRHGNTEAFF.

V usage is TRBV10-3 and J usage is TRBJ2-1; TRBD1 agrees at 8 bases. The CDR3 totals 15 residues. From germline, CDR1 is ENHRY and CDR2 SYGVKD. Losses at the gene ends were 6 bases for V and 6 bases for J; bases not matched to a gene: 10. Written as DNA, the CDR3 is TGTGCCATCAGAGACGACAGGGGAAGCGGCAATGAGCAGTTCTTC. It specifies CAIRDDRGSGNEQFF.

This clone was found once. The chain uses TRBV10-3 and TRBJ1-2; no firm D call. Trimming took 3 bases from V and 4 from J, leaving 12 bases between them. The CDR3 is 14 amino acids. Germline V lookup: CDR1 ENHRY, CDR2 SYGVKD. The DNA of the CDR3 is TGTGCCATCAGTGAACAGATTCCCTTCTATGGCTACACCTTC. Protein sequence: CAISEQIPFYGYTF.

This clone occurred a few times. The rearrangement uses TRBV30 and TRBJ2-7, with 9 bases that match TRBD2. V was pared by 0 bases and J by 7 bases, with 13 bases of the junction left unmatched. CDR3 length: 16 amino acids. CDR1 is GTSNPN and CDR2 is SVGIG in the germline V gene (reference sequence). The DNA of the CDR3 is TGTGCCTGGAGTGTGACAATTAGCGGGAGAGTATGGGAGCAGTACTTC. This codes for CAWSVTISGRVWEQYF.